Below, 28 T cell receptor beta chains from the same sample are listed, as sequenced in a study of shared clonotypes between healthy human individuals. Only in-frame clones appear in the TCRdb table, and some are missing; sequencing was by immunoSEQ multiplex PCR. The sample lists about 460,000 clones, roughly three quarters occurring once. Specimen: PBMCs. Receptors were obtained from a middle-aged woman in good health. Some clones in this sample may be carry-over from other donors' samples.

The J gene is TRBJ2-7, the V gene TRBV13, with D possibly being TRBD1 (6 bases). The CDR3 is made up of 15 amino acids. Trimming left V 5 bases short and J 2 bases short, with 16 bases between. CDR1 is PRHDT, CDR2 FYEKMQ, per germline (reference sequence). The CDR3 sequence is CASSLQGRGAYEQYF. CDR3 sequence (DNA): TGTGCCAGCAGCCTCCAGGGCAGGGGTGCCTACGAGCAGTACTTC.

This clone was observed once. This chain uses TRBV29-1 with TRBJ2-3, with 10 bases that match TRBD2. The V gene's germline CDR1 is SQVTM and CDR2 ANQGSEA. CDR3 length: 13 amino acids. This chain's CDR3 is CGGGTSDTDTQYF. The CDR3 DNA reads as TGCGGCGGGGGGACTAGCGACACAGATACGCAGTATTTT.

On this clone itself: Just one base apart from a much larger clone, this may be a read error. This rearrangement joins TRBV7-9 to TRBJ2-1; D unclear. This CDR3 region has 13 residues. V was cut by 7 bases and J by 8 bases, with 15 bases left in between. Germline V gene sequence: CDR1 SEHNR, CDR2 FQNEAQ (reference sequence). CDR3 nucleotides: TGTGCCAGCAACTTTCGACATGGCCATGAGCAGTTCTTC. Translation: CASNFRHGHEQFF.

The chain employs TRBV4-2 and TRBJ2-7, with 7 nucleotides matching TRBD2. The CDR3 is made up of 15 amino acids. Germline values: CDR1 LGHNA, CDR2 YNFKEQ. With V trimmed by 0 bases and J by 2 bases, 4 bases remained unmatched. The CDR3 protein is CASSQESSGTYEQYF. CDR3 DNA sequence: TGTGCCAGCAGCCAAGAGTCTAGCGGAACCTACGAGCAGTACTTC.

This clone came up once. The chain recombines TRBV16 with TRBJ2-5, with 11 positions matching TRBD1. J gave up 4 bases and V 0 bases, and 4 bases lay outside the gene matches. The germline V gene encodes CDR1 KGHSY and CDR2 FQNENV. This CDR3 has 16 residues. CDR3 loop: CASSQSLGTGGETQYF. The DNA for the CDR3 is TGTGCCAGCAGCCAATCGTTGGGGACAGGGGGAGAGACCCAGTACTTC. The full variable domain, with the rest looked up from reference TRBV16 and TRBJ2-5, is GEEVAQTPKHLVRGEGQKAKLYCAPIKGHSYVFWYQQVLKNEFKFLISFQNENVFDETGMPKERFSAKCLPNSPCSLEIQATKLEDSAVYFCASSQSLGTGGETQYFGPGTRLLVL.

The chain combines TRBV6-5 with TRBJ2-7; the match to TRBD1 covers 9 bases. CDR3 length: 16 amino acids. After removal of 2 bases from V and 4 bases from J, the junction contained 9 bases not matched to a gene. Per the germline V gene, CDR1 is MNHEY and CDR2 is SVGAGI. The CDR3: CASSYPRQGGGYEQYF. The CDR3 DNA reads TGTGCCAGCAGTTACCCGAGACAGGGGGGAGGGTACGAGCAGTACTTC.

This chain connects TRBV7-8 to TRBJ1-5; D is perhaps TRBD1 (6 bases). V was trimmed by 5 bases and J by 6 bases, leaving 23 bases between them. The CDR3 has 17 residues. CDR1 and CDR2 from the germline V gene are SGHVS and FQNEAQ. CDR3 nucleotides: TGTGCCAGCAGCGCGTCCGCAACTACAGGGAGGTTTCAGCCCCAGCATTTT. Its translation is CASSASATTGRFQPQHF.

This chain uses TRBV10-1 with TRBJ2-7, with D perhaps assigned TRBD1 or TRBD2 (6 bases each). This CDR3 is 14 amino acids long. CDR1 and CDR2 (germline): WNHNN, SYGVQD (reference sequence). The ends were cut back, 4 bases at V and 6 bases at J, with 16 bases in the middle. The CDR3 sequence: CASSGGTRGAEQYF. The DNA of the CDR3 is TGCGCCAGCAGTGGCGGGACCAGGGGCGCCGAGCAGTACTTC.

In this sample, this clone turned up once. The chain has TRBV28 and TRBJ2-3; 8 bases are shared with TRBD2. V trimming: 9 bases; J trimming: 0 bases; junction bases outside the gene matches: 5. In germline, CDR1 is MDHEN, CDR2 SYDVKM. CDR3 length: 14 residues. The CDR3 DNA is TGTGCCAGTACCTTAGCGGGAAGCACAGATACGCAGTATTTT. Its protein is CASTLAGSTDTQYF.

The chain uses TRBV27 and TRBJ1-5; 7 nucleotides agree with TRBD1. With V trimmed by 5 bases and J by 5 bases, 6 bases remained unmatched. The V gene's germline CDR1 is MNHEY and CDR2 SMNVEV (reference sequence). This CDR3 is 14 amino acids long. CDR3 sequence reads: CASSLRDSDQPQHF. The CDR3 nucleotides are TGTGCCAGCAGTCTCCGGGACAGTGATCAGCCCCAGCATTTT.

As DNA, the CDR3 is TGTGCCAGCAGTGACTCGCCCAGGCAAGAGACCCAGTACTTC. This gives the protein CASSDSPRQETQYF. The chain has TRBV6-4 and TRBJ2-5; no firm D call. The CDR3 loop spans 14 amino acids. Germline CDR1 reads MRHNA; CDR2 reads SNTAGT. Trimming pared 0 bases from V and 2 bases from J, leaving 7 bases between.

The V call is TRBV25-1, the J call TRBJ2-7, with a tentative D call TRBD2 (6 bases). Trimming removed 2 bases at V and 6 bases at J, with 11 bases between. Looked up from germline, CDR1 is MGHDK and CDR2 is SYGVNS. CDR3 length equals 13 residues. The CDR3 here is CASSEGGVSEQYF. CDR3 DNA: TGTGCCAGCAGTGAAGGAGGGGTCTCCGAGCAGTACTTC.

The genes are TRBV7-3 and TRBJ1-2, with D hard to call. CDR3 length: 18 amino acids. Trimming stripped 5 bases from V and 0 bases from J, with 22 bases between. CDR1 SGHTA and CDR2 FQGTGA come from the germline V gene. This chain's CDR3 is CASSPQGRDYPSNYGYTF. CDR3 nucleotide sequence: TGTGCCAGCAGCCCCCAAGGGCGAGACTACCCTTCTAACTATGGCTACACCTTC. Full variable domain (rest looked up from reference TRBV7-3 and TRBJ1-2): GAGVSQTPSNKVTEKGKYVELRCDPISGHTALYWYRQSLGQGPEFLIYFQGTGAADDSGLPNDRFFAVRPEGSVSTLKIQRTERGDSAVYLCASSPQGRDYPSNYGYTFGSGTRLTVV.

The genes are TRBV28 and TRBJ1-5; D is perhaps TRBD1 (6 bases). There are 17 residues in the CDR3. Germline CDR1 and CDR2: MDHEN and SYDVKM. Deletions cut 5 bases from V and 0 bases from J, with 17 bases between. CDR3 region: CASSTIQGLYSNQPQHF. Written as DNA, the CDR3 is TGTGCCAGCAGTACCATACAGGGTTTATATAGCAATCAGCCCCAGCATTTT.

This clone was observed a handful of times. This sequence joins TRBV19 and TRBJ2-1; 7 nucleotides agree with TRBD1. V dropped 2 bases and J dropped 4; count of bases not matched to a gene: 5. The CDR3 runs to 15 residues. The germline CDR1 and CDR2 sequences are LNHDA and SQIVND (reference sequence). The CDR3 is CASSIIRDRYNEQFF. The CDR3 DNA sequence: TGTGCCAGTAGTATAATCCGGGACAGATACAATGAGCAGTTCTTC.

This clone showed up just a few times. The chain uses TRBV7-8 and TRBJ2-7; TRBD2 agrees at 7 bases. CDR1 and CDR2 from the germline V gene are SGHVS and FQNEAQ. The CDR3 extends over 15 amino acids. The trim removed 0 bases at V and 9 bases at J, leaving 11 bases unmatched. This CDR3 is CASSLATGGREGQYF. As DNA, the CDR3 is TGTGCCAGCAGCTTAGCGACTGGCGGGAGAGAGGGGCAGTACTTC.

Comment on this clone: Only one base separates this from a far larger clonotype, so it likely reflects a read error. CDR3 loop: CASSQVSSHPTEAFF. DNA for the CDR3: TGCGCCAGCAGCCAAGTGAGCAGTCACCCCACTGAAGCTTTCTTT. The chain joins TRBV4-3 to TRBJ1-1; no clear D. The CDR3 covers 15 residues. Germline V gene data show CDR1 as LGHNA and CDR2 as YSLEER. V lost 1 base and J lost 4, with 13 bases in between.

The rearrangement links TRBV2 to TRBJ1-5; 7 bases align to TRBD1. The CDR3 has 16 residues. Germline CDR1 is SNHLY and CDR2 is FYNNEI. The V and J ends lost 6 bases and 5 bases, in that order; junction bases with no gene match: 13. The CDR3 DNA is TGTGCCAGCAGAGGCTCTGGGACAGCCTCCTATCAGCCCCAGCATTTT. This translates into CASRGSGTASYQPQHF.

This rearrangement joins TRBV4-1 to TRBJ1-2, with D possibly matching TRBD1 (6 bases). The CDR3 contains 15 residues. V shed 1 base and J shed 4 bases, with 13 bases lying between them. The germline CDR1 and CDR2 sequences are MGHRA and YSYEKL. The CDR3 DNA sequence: TGCGCCAGCAGCCAAGGGGGGGCGACCCCCTATGGCTACACCTTC. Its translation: CASSQGGATPYGYTF.

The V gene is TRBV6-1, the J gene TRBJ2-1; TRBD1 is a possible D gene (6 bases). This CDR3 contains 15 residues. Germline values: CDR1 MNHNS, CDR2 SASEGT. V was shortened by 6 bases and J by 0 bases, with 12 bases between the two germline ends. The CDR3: CASSEDRSSYNEQFF. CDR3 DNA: TGTGCCAGCAGCGAGGACAGAAGCTCCTACAATGAGCAGTTCTTC.

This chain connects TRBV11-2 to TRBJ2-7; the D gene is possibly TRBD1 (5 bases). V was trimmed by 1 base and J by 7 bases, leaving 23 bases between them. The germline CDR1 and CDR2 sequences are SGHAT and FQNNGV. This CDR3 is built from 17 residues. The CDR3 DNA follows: TGTGCCAGCAGCTTAGTATCTGGTAGGGGAACCTGGGGTGAGCAGTACTTC. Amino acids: CASSLVSGRGTWGEQYF.

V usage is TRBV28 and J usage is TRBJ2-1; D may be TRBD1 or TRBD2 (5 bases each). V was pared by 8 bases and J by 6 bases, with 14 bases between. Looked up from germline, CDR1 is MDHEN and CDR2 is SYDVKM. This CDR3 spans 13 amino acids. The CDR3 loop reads CASRGHRANEQFF. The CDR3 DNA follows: TGTGCCAGCCGGGGCCATAGGGCCAATGAGCAGTTCTTC.

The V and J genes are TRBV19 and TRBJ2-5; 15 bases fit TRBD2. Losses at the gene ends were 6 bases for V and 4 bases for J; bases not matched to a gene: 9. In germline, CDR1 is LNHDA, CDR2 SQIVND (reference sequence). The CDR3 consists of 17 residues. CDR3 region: CASRGLAGGPEGETQYF. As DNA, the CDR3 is TGTGCCAGTAGAGGACTAGCGGGAGGGCCAGAGGGAGAGACCCAGTACTTC.

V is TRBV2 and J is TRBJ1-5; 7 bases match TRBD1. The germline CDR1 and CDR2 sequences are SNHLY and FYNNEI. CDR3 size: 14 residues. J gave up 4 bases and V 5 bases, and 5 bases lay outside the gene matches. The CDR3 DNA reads TGTGCCAGCAGTTTGTCCAGGGGGAATCAGCCCCAGCATTTT. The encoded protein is CASSLSRGNQPQHF. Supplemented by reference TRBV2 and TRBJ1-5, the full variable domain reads EPEVTQTPSHQVTQMGQEVILRCVPISNHLYFYWYRQILGQKVEFLVSFYNNEISEKSEIFDDQFSVERPDGSNFTLKIRSTKLEDSAMYFCASSLSRGNQPQHFGDGTRLSIL.

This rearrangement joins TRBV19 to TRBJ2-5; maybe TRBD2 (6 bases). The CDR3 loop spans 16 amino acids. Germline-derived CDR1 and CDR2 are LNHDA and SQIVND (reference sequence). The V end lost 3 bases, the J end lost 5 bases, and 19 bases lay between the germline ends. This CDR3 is CASSISFAGGGETQYF. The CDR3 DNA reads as TGTGCCAGTAGTATTTCTTTTGCTGGAGGAGGGGAGACCCAGTACTTC.

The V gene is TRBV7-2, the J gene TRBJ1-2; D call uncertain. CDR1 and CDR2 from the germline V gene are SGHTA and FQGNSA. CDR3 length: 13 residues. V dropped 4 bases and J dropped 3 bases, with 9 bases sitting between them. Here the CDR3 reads CASSSEGYYGYTF. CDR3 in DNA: TGTGCCAGCAGCTCCGAAGGGTACTATGGCTACACCTTC. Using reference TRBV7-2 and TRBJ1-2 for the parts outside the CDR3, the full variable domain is GAGVSQSPSNKVTEKGKDVELRCDPISGHTALYWYRQSLGQGLEFLIYFQGNSAPDKSGLPSDRFSAERTGGSVSTLTIQRTQQEDSAVYLCASSSEGYYGYTFGSGTRLTVV.

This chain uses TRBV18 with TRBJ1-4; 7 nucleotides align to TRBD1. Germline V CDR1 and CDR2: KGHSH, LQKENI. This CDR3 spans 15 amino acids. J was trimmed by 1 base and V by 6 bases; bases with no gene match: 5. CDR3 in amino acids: CASSDRFQTNEKLFF. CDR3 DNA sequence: TGTGCCAGCTCGGACAGGTTCCAAACTAATGAAAAACTGTTTTTT.

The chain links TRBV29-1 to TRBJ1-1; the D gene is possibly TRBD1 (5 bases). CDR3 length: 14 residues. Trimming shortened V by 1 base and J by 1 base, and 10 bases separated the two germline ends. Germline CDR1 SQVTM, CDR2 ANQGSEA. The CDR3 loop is CSVEVGPTNTEAFF. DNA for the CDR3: TGCAGCGTTGAAGTGGGACCGACGAACACTGAAGCTTTCTTT.